This T cell receptor beta chain was recovered during a study of cytomegalovirus exposure and HLA in healthy donors. About this clone itself: What it recognizes is unknown.

Regarding the study as a whole: Presence/absence analyses assumed roughly uniform sequencing depth across donors, which may not hold.

60 Vbeta and 13 Jbeta primers were used in PCR. Sequencing used immunoSEQ multiplex PCR; TCRdb keeps in-frame clones, though not all of them. The sample totals some 53,000 clones; its top ten clones hold approximately 13%. J lost 5 bases, V lost 5 bases, and 4 bases had no gene match. CDR1 is LGHNA, CDR2 YSLEER, per germline. CDR3 length: 13 amino acids. The rearrangement uses TRBV4-3 and TRBJ1-2; TRBD1 aligns across 8 bases. The sample was PBMCs. The source of this sequence is a woman in her fifties or sixties in good health and CMV-seropositive. In DNA form, the CDR3 reads TGCGCCAGCAGCGACAACAGGGGGTATGGCTACACCTTC. This sequence encodes CASSDNRGYGYTF.